Listed here are 19 T cell receptor beta chains from one sample, sequenced in a study of Ad26.COV2.S vaccination and SARS-CoV-2 variants. The treatment: some 20 received Ad26.COV2.S at low or high dose, single or two shots; five or six received placebo; per-sample allocation not given. Material that was analyzed had been drawn on day 63 after the first vaccine or placebo injection. Generated by immunoSEQ multiplex PCR, the TCRdb table keeps only in-frame clones and is missing some. The sample contains 350,000 to 400,000 clones, less than 90% of which appear only once. Sample: peripheral blood, taken in a trial of Ad26.COV2.S vaccine versus placebo. The source of these receptors is a person aged 18-60 years who received the Ad26.COV2.S COVID-19 vaccine or a placebo.

The CDR3 DNA sequence: TGTGCCAGCAGCTCGACTAGCGGCACCACAGATACGCAGTATTTT. As protein: CASSSTSGTTDTQYF. The chain has TRBV7-9 and TRBJ2-3; 9 bases match TRBD2. CDR3 length: 15 amino acids. Losses at the gene ends were 4 bases for V and 2 bases for J; bases not matched to a gene: 4. The germline gives CDR1 SEHNR, CDR2 FQNEAQ (reference sequence).

This clone turned up a few times. The V call is TRBV5-1, the J call TRBJ1-6, with D maybe TRBD1 (5 bases). Between the trimmed V and J ends, which lost 4 bases and 5 bases, there was a span of 13 bases. This CDR3 spans 15 amino acids. Germline CDR1 SGHRS, CDR2 YFSETQ. CDR3 in DNA: TGCGCCAGCAGCCCGCAGTGGGGCGATAATTCACCCCTCCACTTT. It is translated as CASSPQWGDNSPLHF.

The chain combines TRBV7-9 with TRBJ1-1, with TRBD1 as a possible D gene (5 bases). Germline CDR1 SEHNR, CDR2 FQNEAQ (reference sequence). The CDR3 extends over 16 amino acids. With 2 bases removed from V and 4 bases from J, the gap between germline ends came to 17 bases. CDR3 sequence reads: CASSLWEGSQGTEAFF. The DNA of the CDR3 is TGTGCCAGCAGCTTATGGGAGGGGAGTCAGGGCACTGAAGCTTTCTTT.

This clone was seen a single time. This chain connects TRBV5-1 to TRBJ1-1; unclear D gene. This CDR3 has 15 residues. Trimming took 4 bases from V and 1 from J, leaving 14 bases between them. Germline assignment: CDR1 SGHRS and CDR2 YFSETQ. Here the CDR3 DNA reads TGCGCCAGCAGCGTACTCCCTGGAGGGAACACTGAAGCTTTCTTT. It codes for CASSVLPGGNTEAFF.

This clone was seen just once. J is TRBJ2-7 and V is TRBV5-1, with D perhaps TRBD1 (5 bases). V lost 0 bases and J 3 bases, leaving 19 bases between the germline ends. There are 17 residues in the CDR3. Germline V lookup: CDR1 SGHRS, CDR2 YFSETQ. CDR3 loop: CASSLGGPTQEIYEQYF. The CDR3 DNA reads TGCGCCAGCAGCTTGGGGGGCCCCACCCAAGAAATCTACGAGCAGTACTTC.

V is TRBV10-2 and J is TRBJ1-6; D gene uncertain. The CDR3 is made up of 13 amino acids. CDR1 and CDR2 from the germline V gene are WSHSY and SAAADI. With 4 bases removed from V and 7 bases from J, the gap between germline ends came to 8 bases. CDR3: CASSGGWNSPLHF. CDR3 coding DNA: TGCGCCAGCAGTGGGGGTTGGAATTCACCCCTCCACTTT.

This chain connects TRBV6-6 to TRBJ2-2, with 9 positions matching TRBD2. Looked up from germline, CDR1 is MNHNY and CDR2 is SVGAGI (reference sequence). The V gene end was trimmed by 4 bases and the J gene end by 6 bases; junction bases not matched to a gene: 9. The CDR3 covers 16 residues. The chain's CDR3 is CASSSPAGGLSGELFF. The CDR3 nucleotides read TGTGCCAGCAGTTCCCCAGCGGGGGGCCTGTCCGGGGAGCTGTTTTTT.

The sample holds a few counts of this clone. This chain links TRBV2 with TRBJ2-7; 7 bases match TRBD1. V lost 3 bases to trimming and J lost 0 bases; unmatched junction nucleotides: 17. The CDR3 runs 19 residues. CDR1 and CDR2 (germline): SNHLY, FYNNEI. CDR3 nucleotide sequence: TGTGCCAGCAGTGAGGACCTTACGTACTGGACAGGCCTCTCCTACGAGCAGTACTTC. Encoded protein: CASSEDLTYWTGLSYEQYF.

This clone was found once. The chain uses TRBV5-8 and TRBJ1-5; the D gene is possibly TRBD1 (6 bases). V lost 5 bases and J 3 bases, leaving 18 bases between the germline ends. CDR1 and CDR2 from the germline V gene are SGHTS and YDEGEE. This CDR3 spans 16 amino acids. The CDR3 DNA reads TGTGCCAGCAGTTCTAACAGGGTAAGGGACAATCAGCCCCAGCATTTT. Amino acid sequence: CASSSNRVRDNQPQHF.

The chain links TRBV7-8 to TRBJ1-6; the D is unclear. V was shortened by 6 bases and J by 9 bases, with 9 bases between the two germline ends. The germline V gene encodes CDR1 SGHVS and CDR2 FQNEAQ. The CDR3 is made up of 12 amino acids. The CDR3: CASRFYGSPLHF. Written as DNA, the CDR3 is TGTGCCAGCAGATTCTATGGTTCACCCCTCCACTTT.

The V gene is TRBV6-5, the J gene TRBJ1-1; possible D gene TRBD1, 5 bases. The germline gives CDR1 MNHEY, CDR2 SVGAGI. V lost 6 bases and J lost 11, with 22 bases in between. The length of the CDR3 is 14 residues. CDR3 coding DNA: TGTGCCAGCAGCGGGGGGGGAGCCCGACTCGAGGCTTTCTTT. This sequence encodes CASSGGGARLEAFF.

The chain combines TRBV7-9 with TRBJ2-2; D tentatively fits TRBD1 or TRBD2 (5 bases each). The ends were cut back, 3 bases at V and 4 bases at J, with 6 bases in the middle. Germline loops: CDR1 SEHNR, CDR2 FQNEAQ (reference sequence). The CDR3 has 13 residues. DNA for the CDR3: TGTGCCAGCAGCTTGGGACCCACCGGGGAGCTGTTTTTT. Encoded protein: CASSLGPTGELFF.

The V gene is TRBV27, the J gene TRBJ1-6; TRBD1 is a possible D gene (5 bases). This CDR3 comprises 17 residues. With 5 bases removed from V and 0 bases from J, the gap between germline ends came to 14 bases. Per germline, CDR1 MNHEY and CDR2 SMNVEV (reference sequence). CDR3 in DNA: TGTGCCAGCAGTGTTAGGGGAGGGATCTCCTATAATTCACCCCTCCACTTT. Protein product: CASSVRGGISYNSPLHF.

V usage is TRBV30 and J usage is TRBJ1-1; TRBD1 agrees at 9 bases. The CDR3 spans 16 residues. Germline CDR1 reads GTSNPN; CDR2 reads SVGIG (reference sequence). V dropped 0 bases and J dropped 6; count of bases not matched to a gene: 11. The CDR3 loop reads CAWSVPHTGGKAEAFF. CDR3 sequence (DNA): TGTGCCTGGAGTGTACCCCACACAGGGGGCAAGGCTGAAGCTTTCTTT.

This clone was counted ten times or more. The rearrangement uses TRBV9 and TRBJ2-2; D is possibly TRBD2 (5 bases). In germline, CDR1 is SGDLS, CDR2 YYNGEE. V dropped 9 bases and J dropped 4 bases, with 13 bases sitting between them. The CDR3 runs 13 residues. CDR3 bases: TGTGCCACCGGACGGGATTCCACCGGGGAGCTGTTTTTT. The encoded protein is CATGRDSTGELFF.

The genes are TRBV10-1 and TRBJ1-5; D not certain. This CDR3 comprises 13 residues. Deletions cut 2 bases from V and 5 bases from J, with 7 bases between. The germline V gene has CDR1 WNHNN and CDR2 SYGVQD (reference sequence). In nucleotides, the CDR3 is TGCGCCAGCAGTGAGGGGCGAGATCAGCCCCAGCATTTT. Its protein is CASSEGRDQPQHF.

This chain connects TRBV5-5 to TRBJ2-7, with 9 nucleotides matching TRBD1. J lost 1 base, V lost 5 bases, and 7 bases had no gene match. This CDR3 is 15 amino acids long. Germline loops: CDR1 SGHKS, CDR2 YYEKEE (reference sequence). The CDR3 protein is CASSPMGQGSYEQYF. CDR3 bases: TGTGCCAGCAGTCCCATGGGACAGGGATCCTACGAGCAGTACTTC.

This clone has a single count. The chain has TRBV7-8 and TRBJ2-7; D is unclear. The germline V gene has CDR1 SGHVS and CDR2 FQNEAQ. The germline V and J ends were trimmed by 5 bases and 2 bases, with 13 bases remaining between them. The CDR3 has 14 residues. CDR3 DNA: TGTGCCAGCAGCCTACAGAACCCTACCTACGAGCAGTACTTC. It encodes CASSLQNPTYEQYF.

The chain has TRBV11-3 and TRBJ1-1; no clear D gene. V dropped 1 base and J dropped 3 bases, with 6 bases sitting between them. Germline V lookup: CDR1 SGHNT, CDR2 YENEEA. This CDR3 comprises 13 residues. The CDR3 nucleotides are TGTGCCAGCAGCTTAGGCCCGGACACTGAAGCTTTCTTT. Protein product: CASSLGPDTEAFF.